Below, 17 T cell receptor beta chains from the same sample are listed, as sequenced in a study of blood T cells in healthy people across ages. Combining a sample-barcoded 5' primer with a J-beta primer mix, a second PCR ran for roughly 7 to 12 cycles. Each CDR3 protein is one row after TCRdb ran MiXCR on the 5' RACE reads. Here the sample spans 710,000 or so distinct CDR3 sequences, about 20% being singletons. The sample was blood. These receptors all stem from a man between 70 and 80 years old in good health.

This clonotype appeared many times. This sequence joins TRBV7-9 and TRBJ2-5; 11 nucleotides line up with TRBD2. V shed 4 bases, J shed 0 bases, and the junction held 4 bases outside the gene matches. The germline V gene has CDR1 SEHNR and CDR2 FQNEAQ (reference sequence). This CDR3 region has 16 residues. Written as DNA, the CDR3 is TGTGCCAGCAGCTCGAGGACTAGCGGGTACCAAGAGACCCAGTACTTC. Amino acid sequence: CASSSRTSGYQETQYF. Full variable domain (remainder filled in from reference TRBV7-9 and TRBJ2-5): DTGVSQNPRHKITKRGQNVTFRCDPISEHNRLYWYRQTLGQGPEFLTYFQNEAQLEKSRLLSDRFSAERPKGSFSTLEIQRTEQGDSAMYLCASSSRTSGYQETQYFGPGTRLLVL.

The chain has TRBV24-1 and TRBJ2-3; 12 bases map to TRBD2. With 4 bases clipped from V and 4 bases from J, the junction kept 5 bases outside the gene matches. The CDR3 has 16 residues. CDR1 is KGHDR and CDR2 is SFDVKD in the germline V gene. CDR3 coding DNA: TGTGCCACCAGTGACCCACTAGCGGGGGGCGCAGATACGCAGTATTTT. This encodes CATSDPLAGGADTQYF.

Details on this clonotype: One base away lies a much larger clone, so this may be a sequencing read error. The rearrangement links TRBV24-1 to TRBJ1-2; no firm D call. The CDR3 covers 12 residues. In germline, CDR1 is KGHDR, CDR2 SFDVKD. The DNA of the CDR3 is TGTGCCACCAATGATCGCATCTATGGCTACACCTTC. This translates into CATNDRIYGYTF.

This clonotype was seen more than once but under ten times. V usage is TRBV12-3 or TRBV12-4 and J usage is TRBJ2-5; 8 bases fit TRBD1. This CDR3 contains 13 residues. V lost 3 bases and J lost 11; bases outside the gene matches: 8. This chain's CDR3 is CASSFHQGAAQYF. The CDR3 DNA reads TGTGCCAGCAGTTTTCATCAGGGGGCGGCGCAGTACTTC.

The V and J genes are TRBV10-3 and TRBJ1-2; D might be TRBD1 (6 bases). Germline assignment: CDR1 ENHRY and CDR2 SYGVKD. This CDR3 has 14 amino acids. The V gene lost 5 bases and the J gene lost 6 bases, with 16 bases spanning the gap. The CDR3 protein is CAISYLQGTDGYTF. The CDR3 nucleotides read TGTGCCATCAGTTACCTCCAGGGGACGGATGGCTACACCTTC.

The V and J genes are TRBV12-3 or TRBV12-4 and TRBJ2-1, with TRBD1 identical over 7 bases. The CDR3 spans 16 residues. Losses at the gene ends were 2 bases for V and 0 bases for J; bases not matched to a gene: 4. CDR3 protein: CASSLRAGGSYNEQFF. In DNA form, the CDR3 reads TGTGCCAGCAGTTTACGGGCAGGGGGCTCCTACAATGAGCAGTTCTTC.

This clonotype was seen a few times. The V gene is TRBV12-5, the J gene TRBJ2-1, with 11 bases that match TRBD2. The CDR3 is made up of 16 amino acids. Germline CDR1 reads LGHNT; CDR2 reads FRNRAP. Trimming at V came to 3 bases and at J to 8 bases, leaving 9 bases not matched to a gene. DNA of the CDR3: TGTGCTAGTGGTTTTTTCTTTACTAGCGGGAGCTATGAGCAGTTCTTC. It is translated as CASGFFFTSGSYEQFF.

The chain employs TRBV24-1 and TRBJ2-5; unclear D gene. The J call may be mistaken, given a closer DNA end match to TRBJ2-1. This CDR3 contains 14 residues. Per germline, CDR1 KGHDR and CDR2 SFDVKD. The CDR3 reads CATSDPGVYNEQFF. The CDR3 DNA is TGTGCCACCAGTGACCCGGGCGTCTACAATGAGCAGTTCTTC.

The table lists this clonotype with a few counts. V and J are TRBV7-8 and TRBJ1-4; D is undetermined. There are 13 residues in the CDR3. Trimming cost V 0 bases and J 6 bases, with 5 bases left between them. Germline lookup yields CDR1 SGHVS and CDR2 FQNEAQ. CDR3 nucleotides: TGTGCCAGCAGCTTAGCGCTTTATGAAAAACTGTTTTTT. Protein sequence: CASSLALYEKLFF.

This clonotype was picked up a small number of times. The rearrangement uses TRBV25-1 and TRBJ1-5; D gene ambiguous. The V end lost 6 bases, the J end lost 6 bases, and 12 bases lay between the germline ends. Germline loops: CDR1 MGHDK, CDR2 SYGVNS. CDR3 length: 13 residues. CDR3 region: CASRADSLQPQHF. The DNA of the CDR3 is TGTGCCAGCAGGGCGGATTCGCTTCAGCCCCAGCATTTT.

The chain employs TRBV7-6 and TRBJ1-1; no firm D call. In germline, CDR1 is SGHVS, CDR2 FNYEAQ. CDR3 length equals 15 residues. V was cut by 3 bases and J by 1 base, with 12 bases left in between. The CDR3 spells CASSLVPRENTEAFF. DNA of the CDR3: TGTGCCAGCAGCTTGGTCCCGAGGGAGAACACTGAAGCTTTCTTT.

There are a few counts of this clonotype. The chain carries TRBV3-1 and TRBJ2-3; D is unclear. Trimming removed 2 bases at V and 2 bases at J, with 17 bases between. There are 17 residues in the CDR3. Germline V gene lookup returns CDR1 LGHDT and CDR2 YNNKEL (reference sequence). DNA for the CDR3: TGTGCCAGCAGCCAATTGCGCGCCCAGACGCTCACAGATACGCAGTATTTT. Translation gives CASSQLRAQTLTDTQYF.

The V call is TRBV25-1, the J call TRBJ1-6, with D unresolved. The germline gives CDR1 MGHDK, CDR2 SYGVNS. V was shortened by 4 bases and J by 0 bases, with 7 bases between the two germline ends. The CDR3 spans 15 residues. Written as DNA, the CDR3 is TGTGCCAGCAGTGCTCCGAGCTCCTATAATTCACCCCTCCACTTT. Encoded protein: CASSAPSSYNSPLHF. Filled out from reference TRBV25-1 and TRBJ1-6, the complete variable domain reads EADIYQTPRYLVIGTGKKITLECSQTMGHDKMYWYQQDPGMELHLIHYSYGVNSTEKGDLSSESTVSRIRTEHFPLTLESARPSHTSQYLCASSAPSSYNSPLHFGNGTRLTVT.

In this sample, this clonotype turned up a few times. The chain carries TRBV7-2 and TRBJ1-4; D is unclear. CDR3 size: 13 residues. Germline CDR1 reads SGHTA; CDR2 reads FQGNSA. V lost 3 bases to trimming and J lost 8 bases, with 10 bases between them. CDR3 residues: CASSLRQSEKLFF. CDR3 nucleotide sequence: TGTGCCAGCAGCTTGAGGCAATCAGAAAAACTGTTTTTT.

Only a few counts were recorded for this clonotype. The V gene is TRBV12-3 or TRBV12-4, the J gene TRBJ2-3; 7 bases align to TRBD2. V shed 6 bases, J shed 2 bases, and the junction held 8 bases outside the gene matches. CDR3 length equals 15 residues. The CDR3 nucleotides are TGTGCCAGCAGCTCCCAGCGGGAACCCACAGATACGCAGTATTTT. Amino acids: CASSSQREPTDTQYF.

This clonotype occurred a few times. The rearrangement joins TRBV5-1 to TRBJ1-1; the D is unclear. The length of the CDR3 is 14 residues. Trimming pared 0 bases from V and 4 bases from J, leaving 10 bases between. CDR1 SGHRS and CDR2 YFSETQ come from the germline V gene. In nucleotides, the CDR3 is TGCGCCAGCAGCTTGGATCCGGAGACCACTGAAGCTTTCTTT. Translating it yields CASSLDPETTEAFF.

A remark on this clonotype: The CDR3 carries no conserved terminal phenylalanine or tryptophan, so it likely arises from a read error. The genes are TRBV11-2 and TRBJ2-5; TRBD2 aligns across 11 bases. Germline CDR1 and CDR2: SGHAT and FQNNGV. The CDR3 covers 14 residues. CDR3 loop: CVSSQAKLAGEQYV. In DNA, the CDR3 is TGTGTCAGCAGCCAAGCCAAACTAGCGGGAGAGCAGTACGTC.